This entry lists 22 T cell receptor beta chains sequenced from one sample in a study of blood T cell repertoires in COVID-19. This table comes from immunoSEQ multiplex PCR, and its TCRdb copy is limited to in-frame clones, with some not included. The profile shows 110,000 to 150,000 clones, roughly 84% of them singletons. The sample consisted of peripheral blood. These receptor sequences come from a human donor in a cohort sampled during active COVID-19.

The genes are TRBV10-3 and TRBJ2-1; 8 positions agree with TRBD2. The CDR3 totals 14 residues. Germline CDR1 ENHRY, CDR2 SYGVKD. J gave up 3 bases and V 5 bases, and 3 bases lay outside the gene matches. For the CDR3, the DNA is TGTGCCATCAGTCCGGGACTAGACTACAATGAGCAGTTCTTC. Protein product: CAISPGLDYNEQFF.

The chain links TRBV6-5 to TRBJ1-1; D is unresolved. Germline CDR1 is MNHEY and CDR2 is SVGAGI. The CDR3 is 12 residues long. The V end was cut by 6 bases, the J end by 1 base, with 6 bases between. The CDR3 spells CASRRGNTEAFF. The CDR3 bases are TGTGCCAGCAGGCGGGGGAACACTGAAGCTTTCTTT.

This chain's CDR3 is CASSPLRGGNHSPLHF. Here the CDR3 DNA reads TGTGCCAGCTCACCACTTAGGGGGGGGAATCATTCACCCCTCCACTTT. The genes are TRBV18 and TRBJ1-6; possibly TRBD1 for D (6 bases). The V gene's germline CDR1 is KGHSH and CDR2 LQKENI. The CDR3 runs 16 residues. The V end was cut by 1 base, the J end by 8 bases, with 15 bases between.

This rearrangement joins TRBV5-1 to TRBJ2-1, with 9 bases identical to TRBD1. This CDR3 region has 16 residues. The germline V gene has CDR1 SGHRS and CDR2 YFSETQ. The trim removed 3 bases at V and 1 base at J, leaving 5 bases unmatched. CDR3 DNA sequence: TGCGCCAGCAGCTCCGACAGGGGGGCGTCCTACAATGAGCAGTTCTTC. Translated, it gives CASSSDRGASYNEQFF. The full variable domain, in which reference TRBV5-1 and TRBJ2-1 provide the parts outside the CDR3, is KAGVTQTPRYLIKTRGQQVTLSCSPISGHRSVSWYQQTPGQGLQFLFEYFSETQRNKGNFPGRFSGRQFSNSRSEMNVSTLELGDSALYLCASSSDRGASYNEQFFGPGTRLTVL.

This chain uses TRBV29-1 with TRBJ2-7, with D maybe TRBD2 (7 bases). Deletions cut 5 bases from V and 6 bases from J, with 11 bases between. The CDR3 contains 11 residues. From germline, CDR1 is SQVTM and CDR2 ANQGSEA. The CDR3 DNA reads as TGCAGCGTTAAGGGGGGGGCCGAGCAGTACTTC. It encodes CSVKGGAEQYF.

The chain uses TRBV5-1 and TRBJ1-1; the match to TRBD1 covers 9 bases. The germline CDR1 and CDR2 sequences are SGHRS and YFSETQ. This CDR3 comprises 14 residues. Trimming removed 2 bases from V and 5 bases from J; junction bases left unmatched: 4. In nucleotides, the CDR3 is TGCGCCAGCAGCTTTAGGGACAGGGTGACTGAAGCTTTCTTT. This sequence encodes CASSFRDRVTEAFF.

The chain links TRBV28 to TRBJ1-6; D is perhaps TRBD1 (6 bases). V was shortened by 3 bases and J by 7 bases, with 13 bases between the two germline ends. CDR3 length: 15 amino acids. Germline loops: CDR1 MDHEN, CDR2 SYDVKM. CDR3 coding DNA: TGTGCCAGCAGTTTTGGCAGGGGCGGCAATTCACCCCTCCACTTT. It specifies CASSFGRGGNSPLHF.

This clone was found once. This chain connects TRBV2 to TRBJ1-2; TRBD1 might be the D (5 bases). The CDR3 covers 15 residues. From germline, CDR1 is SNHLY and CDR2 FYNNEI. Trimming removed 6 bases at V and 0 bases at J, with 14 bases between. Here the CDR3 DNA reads TGTGCCAGCAGGGAGCGGGGCACGTCTAACTATGGCTACACCTTC. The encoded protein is CASRERGTSNYGYTF.

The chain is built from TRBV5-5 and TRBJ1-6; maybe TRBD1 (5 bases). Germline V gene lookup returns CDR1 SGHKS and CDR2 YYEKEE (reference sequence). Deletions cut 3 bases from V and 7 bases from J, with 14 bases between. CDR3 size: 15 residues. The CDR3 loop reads CASSYQGTQNSPLHF. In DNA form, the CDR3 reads TGTGCCAGCAGCTACCAGGGAACGCAAAATTCACCCCTCCACTTT. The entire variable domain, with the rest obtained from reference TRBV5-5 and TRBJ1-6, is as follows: DAGVTQSPTHLIKTRGQQVTLRCSPISGHKSVSWYQQVLGQGPQFIFQYYEKEERGRGNFPDRFSARQFPNYSSELNVNALLLGDSALYLCASSYQGTQNSPLHFGNGTRLTVT.

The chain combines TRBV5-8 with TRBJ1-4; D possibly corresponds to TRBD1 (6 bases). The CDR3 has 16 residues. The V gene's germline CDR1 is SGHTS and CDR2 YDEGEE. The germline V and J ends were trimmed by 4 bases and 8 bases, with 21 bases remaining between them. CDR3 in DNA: TGTGCCAGCAGCCGACGATTACAGGGTGCAAGGGAAAAACTGTTTTTT. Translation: CASSRRLQGAREKLFF. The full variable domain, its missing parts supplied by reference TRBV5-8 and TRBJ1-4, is EAGVTQSPTHLIKTRGQQATLRCSPISGHTSVYWYQQALGLGLQFLLWYDEGEERNRGNFPPRFSGRQFPNYSSELNVNALELEDSALYLCASSRRLQGAREKLFFGSGTQLSVL.

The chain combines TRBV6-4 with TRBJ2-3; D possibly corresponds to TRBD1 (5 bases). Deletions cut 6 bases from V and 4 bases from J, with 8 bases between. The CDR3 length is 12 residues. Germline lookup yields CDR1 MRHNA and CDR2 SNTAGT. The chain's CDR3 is CASSPGPDTQYF. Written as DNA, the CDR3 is TGTGCCAGCAGCCCAGGGCCAGATACGCAGTATTTT.

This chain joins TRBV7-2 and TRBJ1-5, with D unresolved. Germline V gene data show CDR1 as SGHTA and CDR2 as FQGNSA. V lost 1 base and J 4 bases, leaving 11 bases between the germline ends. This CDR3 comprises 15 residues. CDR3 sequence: CASSLVKAPNQPQHF. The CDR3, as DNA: TGTGCCAGCAGCTTAGTGAAAGCGCCAAATCAGCCCCAGCATTTT. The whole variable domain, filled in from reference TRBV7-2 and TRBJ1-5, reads GAGVSQSPSNKVTEKGKDVELRCDPISGHTALYWYRQSLGQGLEFLIYFQGNSAPDKSGLPSDRFSAERTGGSVSTLTIQRTQQEDSAVYLCASSLVKAPNQPQHFGDGTRLSIL.

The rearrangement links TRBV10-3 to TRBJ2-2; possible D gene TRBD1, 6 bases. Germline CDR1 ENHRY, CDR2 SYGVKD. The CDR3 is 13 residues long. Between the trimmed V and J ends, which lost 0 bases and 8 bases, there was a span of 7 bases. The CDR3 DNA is TGTGCCATCAGTGAGTCCAGGGGTGGGGAGCTGTTTTTT. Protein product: CAISESRGGELFF.

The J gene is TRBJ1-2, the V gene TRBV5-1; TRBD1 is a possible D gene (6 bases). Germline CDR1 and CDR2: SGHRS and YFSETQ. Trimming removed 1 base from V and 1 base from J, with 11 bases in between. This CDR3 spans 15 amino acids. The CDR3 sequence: CASSLQGFNNYGYTF. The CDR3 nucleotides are TGCGCCAGCAGCTTGCAGGGGTTTAATAACTATGGCTACACCTTC.

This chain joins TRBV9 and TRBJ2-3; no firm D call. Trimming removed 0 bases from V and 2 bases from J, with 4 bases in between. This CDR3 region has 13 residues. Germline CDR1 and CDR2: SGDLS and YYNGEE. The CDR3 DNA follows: TGTGCCAGCAGCGTAGCTTTCACAGATACGCAGTATTTT. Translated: CASSVAFTDTQYF.

CDR3 residues: CSVDSPPRSLSYNEQFF. The CDR3 nucleotides read TGCAGCGTTGACAGTCCGCCCCGGAGCCTTTCCTACAATGAGCAGTTCTTC. V is TRBV29-1 and J is TRBJ2-1; D remains ambiguous. The CDR3 has 17 amino acids. Germline CDR1 SQVTM, CDR2 ANQGSEA. The V and J ends lost 3 bases and 1 base respectively, with 19 bases between them.

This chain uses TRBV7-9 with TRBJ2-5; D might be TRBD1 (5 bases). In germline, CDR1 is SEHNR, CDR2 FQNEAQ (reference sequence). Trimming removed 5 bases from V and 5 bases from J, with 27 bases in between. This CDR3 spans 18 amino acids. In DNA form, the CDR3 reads TGTGCCAGCAGCCCCCAGGGCGGACGGCGGACCAATGCTGAGACCCAGTACTTC. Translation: CASSPQGGRRTNAETQYF.

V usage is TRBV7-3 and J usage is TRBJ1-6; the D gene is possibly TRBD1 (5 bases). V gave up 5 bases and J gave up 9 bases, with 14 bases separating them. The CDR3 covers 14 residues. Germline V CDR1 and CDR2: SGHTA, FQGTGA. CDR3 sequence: CASSPTPGISPLHF. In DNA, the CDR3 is TGTGCCAGCAGCCCCACGCCAGGGATTTCACCCCTCCACTTT.

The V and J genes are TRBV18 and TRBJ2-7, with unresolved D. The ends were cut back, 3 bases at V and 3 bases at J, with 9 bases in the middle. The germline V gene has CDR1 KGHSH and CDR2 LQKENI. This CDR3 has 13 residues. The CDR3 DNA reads TGTGCCAGCTCACCGGCTCAGATCTACGAGCAGTACTTC. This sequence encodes CASSPAQIYEQYF. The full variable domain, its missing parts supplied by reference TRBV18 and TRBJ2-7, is NAGVMQNPRHLVRRRGQEARLRCSPMKGHSHVYWYRQLPEEGLKFMVYLQKENIIDESGMPKERFSAEFPKEGPSILRIQQVVRGDSAAYFCASSPAQIYEQYFGPGTRLTVT.

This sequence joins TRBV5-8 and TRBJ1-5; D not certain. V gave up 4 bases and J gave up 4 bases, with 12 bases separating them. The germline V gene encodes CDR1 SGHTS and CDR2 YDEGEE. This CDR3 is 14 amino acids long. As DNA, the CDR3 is TGTGCCAGCAGCCGGAGGTTGGCGAATCAGCCCCAGCATTTT. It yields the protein CASSRRLANQPQHF. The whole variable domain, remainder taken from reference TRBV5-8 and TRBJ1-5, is EAGVTQSPTHLIKTRGQQATLRCSPISGHTSVYWYQQALGLGLQFLLWYDEGEERNRGNFPPRFSGRQFPNYSSELNVNALELEDSALYLCASSRRLANQPQHFGDGTRLSIL.

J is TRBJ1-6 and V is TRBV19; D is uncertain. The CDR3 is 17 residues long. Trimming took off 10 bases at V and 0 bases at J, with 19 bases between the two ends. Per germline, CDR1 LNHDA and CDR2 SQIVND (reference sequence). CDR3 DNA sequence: TGTGCCACCCAGCGAATGGCGGGGAGCTCCTATAATTCACCCCTCCACTTT. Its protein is CATQRMAGSSYNSPLHF.

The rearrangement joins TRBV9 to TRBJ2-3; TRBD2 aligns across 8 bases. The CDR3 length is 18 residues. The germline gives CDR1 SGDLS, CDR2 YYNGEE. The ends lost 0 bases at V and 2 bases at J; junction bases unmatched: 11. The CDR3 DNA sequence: TGTGCCAGCAGCGTAGCAGGGCGGGCGGGGGGAACCACAGATACGCAGTATTTT. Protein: CASSVAGRAGGTTDTQYF.